The clone carrying this TCR beta chain was found a few times. Its target is unknown. TCRdb re-called the reads with MiXCR, one entry per CDR3 protein. The table includes around 710,000 distinct CDR3 sequences, 25% to 30% detected once. The data originate from a study of T cell repertoires in cytomegalovirus infection. Germline V CDR1 and CDR2: SGHVS, FNYEAQ. V was pared by 1 base and J by 6 bases, with 8 bases of the junction left unmatched. This CDR3 has 16 amino acids. The chain has TRBV7-6 and TRBJ2-1, with TRBD1 matching 8 bases. Sequenced material: cultured CD8+ T cells from PBMCs, taken from culture after CMV antigen stimulation. The sequence came from a human donor in good health (CMV status not recorded). Some clones in this sample may be carry-over from other donors' samples. The CDR3 reads CASSLVQGAAGNEQFF. The CDR3 nucleotides read TGTGCCAGCAGCTTAGTCCAGGGGGCGGCGGGCAATGAGCAGTTCTTC.